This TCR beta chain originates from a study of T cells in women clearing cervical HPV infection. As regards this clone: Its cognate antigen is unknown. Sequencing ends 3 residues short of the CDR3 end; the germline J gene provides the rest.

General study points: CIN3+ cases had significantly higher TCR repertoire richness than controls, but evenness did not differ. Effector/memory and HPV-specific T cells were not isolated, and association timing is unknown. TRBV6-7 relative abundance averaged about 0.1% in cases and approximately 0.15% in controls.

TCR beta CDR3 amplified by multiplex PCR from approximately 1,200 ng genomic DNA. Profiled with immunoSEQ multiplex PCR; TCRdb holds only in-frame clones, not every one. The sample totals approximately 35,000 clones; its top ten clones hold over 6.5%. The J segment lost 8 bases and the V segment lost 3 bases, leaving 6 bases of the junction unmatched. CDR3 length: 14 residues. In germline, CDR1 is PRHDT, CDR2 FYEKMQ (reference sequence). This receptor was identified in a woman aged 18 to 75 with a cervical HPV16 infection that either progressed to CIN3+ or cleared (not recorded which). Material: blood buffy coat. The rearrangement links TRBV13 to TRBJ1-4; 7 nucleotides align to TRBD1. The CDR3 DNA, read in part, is TGTGCCAGCAGCTTCCAGGGGGTAAGAGAAAAA. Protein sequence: CASSFQGVREK. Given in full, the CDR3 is CASSFQGVREKLFF. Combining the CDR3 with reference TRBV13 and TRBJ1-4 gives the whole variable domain AAGVIQSPRHLIKEKRETATLKCYPIPRHDTVYWYQQGPGQDPQFLISFYEKMQSDKGSIPDRFSAQQFSDYHSELNMSSLELGDSALYFCASSFQGVREKLFFGSGTQLSVL.